One and the same sample provided the 26 T cell receptor beta chains below, sequenced in a study of radiotherapy plus CTLA-4 blockade in lung cancer. This table comes from immunoSEQ multiplex PCR, and its TCRdb copy is limited to in-frame clones, with some not included. This table holds tens of thousands of clones, around 79% found once. This specimen consisted of peripheral blood, obtained from a patient treated with radiotherapy plus ipilimumab. The receptors were sampled from a human donor with non-small cell lung cancer who had a complete response to radiotherapy plus ipilimumab.

The J gene is TRBJ2-3, the V gene TRBV6-5; a possible D gene is TRBD2 (5 bases). Germline assignment: CDR1 MNHEY and CDR2 SVGAGI. The CDR3 runs to 14 residues. V lost 2 bases, J lost 0 bases, and 6 bases lay in between. The CDR3 region is CASSYEGSTDTQYF. CDR3 nucleotides: TGTGCCAGCAGTTACGAGGGAAGCACAGATACGCAGTATTTT.

The genes are TRBV29-1 and TRBJ2-1; D possibly corresponds to TRBD1 (8 bases). The CDR3 covers 13 residues. CDR1 is SQVTM, CDR2 ANQGSEA, per germline. The ends were cut back, 7 bases at V and 13 bases at J, with 23 bases in the middle. Here the CDR3 reads CSGGGTGQGRQFF. The CDR3, as DNA: TGCAGCGGGGGGGGGACCGGACAGGGAAGACAGTTCTTC.

The gene calls are TRBV7-9 and TRBJ2-2, with 7 nucleotides matching TRBD1. This CDR3 has 13 amino acids. Germline trimming cut 5 bases from V and 8 bases from J; bases unmatched to any gene: 5. CDR1 and CDR2 from the germline V gene are SEHNR and FQNEAQ (reference sequence). Here the CDR3 DNA reads TGTGCCAGCAGCCGCAACAGGGGAGGGGAGCTGTTTTTT. Its translation is CASSRNRGGELFF.

The chain is built from TRBV7-7 and TRBJ2-7; D may be TRBD1 (8 bases). CDR3 length: 10 residues. The germline CDR1 and CDR2 sequences are SSHAT and FNYEAQ (reference sequence). CDR3 DNA: TGTGCTAGCAGCGGGACAGGTCCGCACGTC. As protein: CASSGTGPHV.

The rearrangement joins TRBV27 to TRBJ1-3; D perhaps matches TRBD1 (6 bases). Germline V gene sequence: CDR1 MNHEY, CDR2 SMNVEV (reference sequence). Trimming pared 2 bases from V and 1 base from J, leaving 12 bases between. CDR3 length: 16 amino acids. CDR3 loop: CASSLQGKTSGNTIYF. In DNA, the CDR3 is TGTGCCAGCAGTTTACAGGGGAAAACTTCTGGAAACACCATATATTTT.

As DNA, the CDR3 is TGCAGCGTTGGGCAGGGTCTTTTCGAGCAGTACTTC. Encoded protein: CSVGQGLFEQYF. V gene TRBV29-1 combines with J gene TRBJ2-7; TRBD1 is a possible D gene (5 bases). The germline V gene encodes CDR1 SQVTM and CDR2 ANQGSEA. This CDR3 has 12 residues. The V and J ends lost 4 bases and 6 bases respectively, with 13 bases between them.

The chain uses TRBV30 and TRBJ2-5; TRBD2 is a possible D gene (6 bases). The V gene lost 4 bases and the J gene lost 4 bases, with 16 bases spanning the gap. This CDR3 spans 14 amino acids. Germline V gives CDR1 GTSNPN, CDR2 SVGIG (reference sequence). The CDR3 protein is CAWTLWGGGETQYF. CDR3 DNA: TGTGCCTGGACCCTGTGGGGAGGCGGAGAGACCCAGTACTTC.

The chain links TRBV19 to TRBJ2-2, with 11 nucleotides matching TRBD2. The V and J ends lost 5 bases and 8 bases, in that order; junction bases with no gene match: 7. This CDR3 has 15 residues. Germline CDR1 reads LNHDA; CDR2 reads SQIVND (reference sequence). The CDR3 region is CASSPLAGGSGELFF. CDR3 DNA sequence: TGTGCCAGTAGTCCCCTAGCGGGAGGAAGTGGGGAGCTGTTTTTT.

The chain carries TRBV27 and TRBJ2-7, with D possibly being TRBD2 (5 bases). V shed 6 bases and J shed 1 base, with 16 bases lying between them. The CDR3 sequence is 15 residues long. CDR1 MNHEY and CDR2 SMNVEV come from the germline V gene (reference sequence). The CDR3 DNA follows: TGTGCCAGCAGGCTAAACGGGGATTATTCCTACGAGCAGTACTTC. Protein sequence: CASRLNGDYSYEQYF.

The chain recombines TRBV2 with TRBJ1-5; 8 nucleotides line up with TRBD1. The CDR3 totals 14 residues. J lost 4 bases, V lost 5 bases, and 4 bases had no gene match. Per the germline V gene, CDR1 is SNHLY and CDR2 is FYNNEI. The CDR3 DNA reads TGTGCCAGCAGTACACAGGGGGGTAATCAGCCCCAGCATTTT. Protein product: CASSTQGGNQPQHF.

The chain carries TRBV30 and TRBJ1-6; 9 positions match TRBD1. V dropped 1 base and J dropped 8; count of bases not matched to a gene: 6. The CDR3 has 15 amino acids. Germline V gene data show CDR1 as GTSNPN and CDR2 as SVGIG (reference sequence). Here the CDR3 DNA reads TGTGCCTGGAGTGATGGACAGGGGAGACATTCACCCCTCCACTTT. Translating it yields CAWSDGQGRHSPLHF.

The chain couples TRBV15 to TRBJ1-4, with D possibly TRBD1 on 5 matching bases. V lost 1 base, J lost 3 bases, and 9 bases lay in between. CDR1 and CDR2 (germline): LNHNV, YYDKDF (reference sequence). This CDR3 contains 15 residues. In DNA, the CDR3 is TGTGCCACCAGCAGAGGAGGGGAGGCTAATGAAAAACTGTTTTTT. Its protein is CATSRGGEANEKLFF. The complete variable domain, with remaining parts taken from reference TRBV15 and TRBJ1-4, reads DAMVIQNPRYQVTQFGKPVTLSCSQTLNHNVMYWYQQKSSQAPKLLFHYYDKDFNNEADTPDNFQSRRPNTSFCFLDIRSPGLGDTAMYLCATSRGGEANEKLFFGSGTQLSVL.

V usage is TRBV10-3 and J usage is TRBJ2-7, with 8 bases identical to TRBD1. The CDR3 loop spans 16 amino acids. J was trimmed by 2 bases and V by 0 bases; bases with no gene match: 6. CDR1 ENHRY and CDR2 SYGVKD come from the germline V gene. The CDR3 region is CAISESSGGVPYEQYF. CDR3 coding DNA: TGTGCCATCAGTGAGTCGTCAGGGGGCGTCCCCTACGAGCAGTACTTC.

J is TRBJ2-3 and V is TRBV5-6; 9 bases match TRBD2. Germline V lookup: CDR1 SGHDT, CDR2 YYEEEE. The CDR3 totals 14 residues. The J segment lost 8 bases and the V segment lost 2 bases, leaving 6 bases of the junction unmatched. CDR3 sequence: CASSLRLAGTTQYF. In DNA, the CDR3 is TGTGCCAGCAGCTTACGGCTAGCGGGGACTACGCAGTATTTT.

The chain links TRBV10-3 to TRBJ1-2; no reliable D call. Trimming removed 3 bases from V and 4 bases from J, with 12 bases in between. The CDR3 totals 14 residues. Germline CDR1 is ENHRY and CDR2 is SYGVKD. CDR3 in DNA: TGTGCCATCAGTGAAAGTCAGGCGCGCTATGGCTACACCTTC. It specifies CAISESQARYGYTF.

The chain uses TRBV29-1 and TRBJ2-4; 8 nucleotides agree with TRBD2. V dropped 3 bases and J dropped 3; count of bases not matched to a gene: 4. Germline CDR1 reads SQVTM; CDR2 reads ANQGSEA. The CDR3 has 14 amino acids. Here the CDR3 DNA reads TGCAGCGTTGAGGCCGGGAGGGACAAAAACATTCAGTACTTC. Translating gives CSVEAGRDKNIQYF.

The rearrangement links TRBV7-9 to TRBJ2-1; TRBD2 might be the D (6 bases). Trimming cost V 1 base and J 0 bases, with 13 bases left between them. This CDR3 contains 17 residues. The germline V gene encodes CDR1 SEHNR and CDR2 FQNEAQ (reference sequence). The CDR3 spells CASSLVGHGSSYNEQFF. The CDR3 nucleotides read TGTGCCAGCAGCTTAGTTGGGCACGGGAGCTCCTACAATGAGCAGTTCTTC.

This clone was observed a few times. The V gene is TRBV4-1, the J gene TRBJ1-6, with D possibly being TRBD1 (5 bases). The V end was cut by 3 bases, the J end by 8 bases, with 20 bases between. The CDR3 loop spans 17 amino acids. Germline-derived CDR1 and CDR2 are MGHRA and YSYEKL. The CDR3 coding sequence is TGCGCCAGCAGCCACCCCAGGGAAGCCGAATATTATTCACCCCTCCACTTT. Translating gives CASSHPREAEYYSPLHF.

This clone was counted once. This chain links TRBV18 with TRBJ1-2; D is ambiguous. The V end was cut by 3 bases, the J end by 4 bases, with 6 bases between. The germline gives CDR1 KGHSH, CDR2 LQKENI. The CDR3 loop spans 12 amino acids. The CDR3 nucleotides are TGTGCCAGCTCACCCTATTCCTATGGCTACACCTTC. Its translation is CASSPYSYGYTF. Looking up the rest from reference TRBV18 and TRBJ1-2 gives the full variable domain: NAGVMQNPRHLVRRRGQEARLRCSPMKGHSHVYWYRQLPEEGLKFMVYLQKENIIDESGMPKERFSAEFPKEGPSILRIQQVVRGDSAAYFCASSPYSYGYTFGSGTRLTVV.

The chain has TRBV4-3 and TRBJ2-7, with TRBD1 as a possible D gene (5 bases). The CDR3 loop spans 14 amino acids. Trimming removed 2 bases from V and 4 bases from J, with 12 bases in between. The germline V gene has CDR1 LGHNA and CDR2 YSLEER. The CDR3 loop is CASSQRKGVYEQYV. The CDR3 bases are TGCGCCAGCAGCCAACGGAAAGGGGTGTACGAGCAGTACGTC.

With respect to this clone: The sample contains more than one DNA sequence encoding this CDR3. The chain has TRBV7-2 and TRBJ1-4; 9 bases match TRBD1. This CDR3 is built from 16 residues. Germline-derived CDR1 and CDR2 are SGHTA and FQGNSA. V shed 1 base and J 7 bases; nucleotides not matched to a gene: 7. CDR3 sequence reads: CASSLGNRGQGEKLFF. The CDR3 nucleotides are TGTGCCAGCAGCTTAGGAAACAGGGGGCAAGGTGAAAAACTGTTTTTT.

V gene TRBV5-1 combines with J gene TRBJ2-2; a possible D gene is TRBD1 (6 bases). The germline CDR1 and CDR2 sequences are SGHRS and YFSETQ. The CDR3 spans 13 residues. V was pared by 2 bases and J by 10 bases, with 12 bases between. The CDR3 reads CASSLNRELELFF. CDR3 bases: TGCGCCAGCAGCTTAAACAGGGAATTGGAGCTGTTTTTT.

Concerning this clone itself: At one end the junction does not follow the germline gene, possibly because of a read error. The V call is TRBV5-5, the J call TRBJ1-1; 8 bases map to TRBD1. This CDR3 comprises 14 residues. Germline CDR1 SGHKS, CDR2 YYEKEE (reference sequence). As DNA, the CDR3 is TGTGCCAGCTGCTTTCAGGACAGGGTAGGTGAAGCTTTCTTT. Its translation is CASCFQDRVGEAFF.

The sample holds a few counts of this clone. This chain connects TRBV10-3 to TRBJ2-6; 7 bases match TRBD1. The CDR3 consists of 19 residues. Germline V gives CDR1 ENHRY, CDR2 SYGVKD. V gave up 2 bases and J gave up 0 bases; unmatched junction bases: 10. CDR3 sequence: CAISETTGQFFSGANVLTF. CDR3 in DNA: TGTGCCATCAGTGAGACAACGGGACAGTTTTTCTCTGGGGCCAACGTCCTGACTTTC.

The V gene is TRBV6-5, the J gene TRBJ2-1; 8 bases agree with TRBD2. Germline assignment: CDR1 MNHEY and CDR2 SVGAGI. The CDR3 has 14 residues. With 5 bases clipped from V and 3 bases from J, the junction kept 3 bases outside the gene matches. This CDR3 is CASSPGTSYNEQFF. In DNA, the CDR3 is TGTGCCAGCAGTCCCGGGACTAGCTACAATGAGCAGTTCTTC.

The chain has TRBV18 and TRBJ1-5, with a possible D match to TRBD1 (6 bases). CDR3 size: 13 residues. Germline assignment: CDR1 KGHSH and CDR2 LQKENI. The germline V and J ends were trimmed by 6 bases and 4 bases, with 10 bases remaining between them. CDR3 sequence: CASSPQGNQPQHF. In DNA, the CDR3 is TGTGCCAGCTCTCCGCAGGGGAATCAGCCCCAGCATTTT.